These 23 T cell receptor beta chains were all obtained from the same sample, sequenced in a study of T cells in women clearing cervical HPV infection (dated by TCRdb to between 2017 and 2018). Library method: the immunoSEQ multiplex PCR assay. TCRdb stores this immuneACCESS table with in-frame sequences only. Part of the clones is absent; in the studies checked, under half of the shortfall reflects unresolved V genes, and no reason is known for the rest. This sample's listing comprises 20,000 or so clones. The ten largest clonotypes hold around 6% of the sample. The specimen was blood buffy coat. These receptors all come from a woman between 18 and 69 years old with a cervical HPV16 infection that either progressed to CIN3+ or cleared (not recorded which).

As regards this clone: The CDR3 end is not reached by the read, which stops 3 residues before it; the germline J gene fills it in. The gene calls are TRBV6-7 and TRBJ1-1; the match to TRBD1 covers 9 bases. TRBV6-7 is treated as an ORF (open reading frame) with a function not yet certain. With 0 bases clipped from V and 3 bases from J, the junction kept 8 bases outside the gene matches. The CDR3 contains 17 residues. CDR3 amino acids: CASSYSTGGIFDTEAFF. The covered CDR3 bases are TGTGCCAGCAGTTACTCGACAGGGGGGATTTTTGACACTGAA.

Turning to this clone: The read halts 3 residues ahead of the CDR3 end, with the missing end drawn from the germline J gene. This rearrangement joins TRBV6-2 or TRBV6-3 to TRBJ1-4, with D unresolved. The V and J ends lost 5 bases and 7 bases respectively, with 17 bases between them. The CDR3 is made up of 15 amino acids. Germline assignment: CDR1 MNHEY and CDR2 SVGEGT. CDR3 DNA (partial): TGTGCCAGCAGTCCCCCCGGGAGGGCGGGTGAAAAA. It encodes CASSPPGRAGEK. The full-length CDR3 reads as CASSPPGRAGEKLFF.

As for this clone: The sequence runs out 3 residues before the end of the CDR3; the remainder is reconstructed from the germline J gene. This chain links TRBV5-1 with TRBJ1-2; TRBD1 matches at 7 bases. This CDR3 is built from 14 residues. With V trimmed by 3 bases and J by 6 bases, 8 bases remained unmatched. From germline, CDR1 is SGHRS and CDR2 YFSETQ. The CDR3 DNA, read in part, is TGCGCCAGCAGCTATGGACAGGCCGGAGATGGC. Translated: CASSYGQAGDG. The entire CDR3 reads CASSYGQAGDGYTF.

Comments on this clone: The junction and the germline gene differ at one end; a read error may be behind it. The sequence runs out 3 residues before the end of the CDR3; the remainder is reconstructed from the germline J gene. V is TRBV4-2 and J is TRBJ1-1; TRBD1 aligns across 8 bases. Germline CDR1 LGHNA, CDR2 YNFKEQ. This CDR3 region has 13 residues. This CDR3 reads CASSPTGGTEAFF. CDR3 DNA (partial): TGCGCCAGCAGCCCAACAGGGGGCACTGAA.

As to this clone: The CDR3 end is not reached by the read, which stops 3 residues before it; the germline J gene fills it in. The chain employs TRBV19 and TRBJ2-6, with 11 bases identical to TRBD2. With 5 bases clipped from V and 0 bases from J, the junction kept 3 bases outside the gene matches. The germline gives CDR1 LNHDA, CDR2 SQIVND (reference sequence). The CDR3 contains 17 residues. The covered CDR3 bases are TGTGCCAGTAGTCGCGGACTAGCGGGCTCTGGGGCCAACGTC. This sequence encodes CASSRGLAGSGANV. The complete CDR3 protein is CASSRGLAGSGANVLTF.

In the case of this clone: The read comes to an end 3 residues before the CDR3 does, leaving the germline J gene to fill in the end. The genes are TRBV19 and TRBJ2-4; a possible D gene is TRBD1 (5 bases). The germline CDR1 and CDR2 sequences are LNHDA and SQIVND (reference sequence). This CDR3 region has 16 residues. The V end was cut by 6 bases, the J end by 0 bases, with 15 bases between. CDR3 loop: CASRPRNRGAKNIQYF. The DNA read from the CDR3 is TGTGCCAGTAGACCCCGGAATAGGGGAGCCAAAAACATT.

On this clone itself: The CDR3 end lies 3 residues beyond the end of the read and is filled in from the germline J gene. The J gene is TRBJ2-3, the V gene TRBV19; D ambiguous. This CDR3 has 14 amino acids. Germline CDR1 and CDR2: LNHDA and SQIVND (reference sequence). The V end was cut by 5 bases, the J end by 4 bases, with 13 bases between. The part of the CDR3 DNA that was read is TGTGCCAGTAGTCTAGGACCAGCGTCAGATACG. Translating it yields CASSLGPASDT. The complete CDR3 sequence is CASSLGPASDTQYF.

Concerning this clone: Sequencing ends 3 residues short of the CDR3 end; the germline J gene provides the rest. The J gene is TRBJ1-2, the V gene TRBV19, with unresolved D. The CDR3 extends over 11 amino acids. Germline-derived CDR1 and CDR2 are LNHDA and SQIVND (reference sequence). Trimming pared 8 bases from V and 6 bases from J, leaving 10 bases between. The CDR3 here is CASRGGNGYTF. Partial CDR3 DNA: TGTGCCAGTCGGGGAGGGAATGGC. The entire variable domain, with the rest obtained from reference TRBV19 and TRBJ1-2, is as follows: DGGITQSPKYLFRKEGQNVTLSCEQNLNHDAMYWYRQDPGQGLRLIYYSQIVNDFQKGDIAEGYSVSREKKESFPLTVTSAQKNPTAFYLCASRGGNGYTFGSGTRLTVV.

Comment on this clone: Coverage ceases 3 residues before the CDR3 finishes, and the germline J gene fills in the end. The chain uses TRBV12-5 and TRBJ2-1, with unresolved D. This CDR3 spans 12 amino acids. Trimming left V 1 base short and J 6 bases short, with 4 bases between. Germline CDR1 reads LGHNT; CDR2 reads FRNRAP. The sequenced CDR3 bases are TGTGCTAGTGGTTTGGACTCCAATGAG. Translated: CASGLDSNE. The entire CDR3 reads CASGLDSNEQFF.

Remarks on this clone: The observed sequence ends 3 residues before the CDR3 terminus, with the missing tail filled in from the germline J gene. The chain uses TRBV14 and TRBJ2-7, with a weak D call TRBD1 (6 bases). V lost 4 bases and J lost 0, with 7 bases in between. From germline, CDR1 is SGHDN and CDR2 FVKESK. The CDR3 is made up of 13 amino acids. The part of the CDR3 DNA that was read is TGTGCCAGCAGCCGGACAGTCTCCTACGAG. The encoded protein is CASSRTVSYE. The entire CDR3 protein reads CASSRTVSYEQYF.

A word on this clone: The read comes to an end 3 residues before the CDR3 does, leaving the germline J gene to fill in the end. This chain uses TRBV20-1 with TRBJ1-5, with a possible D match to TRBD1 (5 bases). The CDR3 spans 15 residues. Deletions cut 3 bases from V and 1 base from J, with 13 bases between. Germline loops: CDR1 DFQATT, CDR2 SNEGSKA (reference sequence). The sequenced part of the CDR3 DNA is TGCAGTGCTAGTGCAACAGGAGGCAGCAATCAGCCC. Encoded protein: CSASATGGSNQP. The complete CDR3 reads CSASATGGSNQPQHF.

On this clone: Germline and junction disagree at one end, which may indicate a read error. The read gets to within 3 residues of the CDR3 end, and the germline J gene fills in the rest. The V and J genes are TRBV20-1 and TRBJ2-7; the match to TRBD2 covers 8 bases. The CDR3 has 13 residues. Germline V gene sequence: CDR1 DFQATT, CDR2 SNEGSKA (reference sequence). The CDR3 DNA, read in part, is TGCAGTGCCAGAGTGACTAGCGACTACGAG. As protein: CSARVTSDYE. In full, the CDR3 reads CSARVTSDYEQYF.

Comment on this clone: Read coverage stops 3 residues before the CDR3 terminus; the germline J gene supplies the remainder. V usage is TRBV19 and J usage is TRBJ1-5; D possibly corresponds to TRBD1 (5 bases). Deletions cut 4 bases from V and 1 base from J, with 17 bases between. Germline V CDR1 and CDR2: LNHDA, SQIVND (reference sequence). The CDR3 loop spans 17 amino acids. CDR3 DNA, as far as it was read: TGTGCCAGTAGTACCCTGGCGGGGGTTCTCAGCAATCAGCCC. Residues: CASSTLAGVLSNQP. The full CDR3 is CASSTLAGVLSNQPQHF.

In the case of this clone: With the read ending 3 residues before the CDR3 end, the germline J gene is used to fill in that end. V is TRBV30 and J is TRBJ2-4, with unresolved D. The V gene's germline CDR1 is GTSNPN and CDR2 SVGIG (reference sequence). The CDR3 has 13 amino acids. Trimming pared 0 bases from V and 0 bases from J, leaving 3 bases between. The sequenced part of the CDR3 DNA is TGTGCCTGGAGTGTTATAGCCAAAAACATT. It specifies CAWSVIAKNI. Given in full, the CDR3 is CAWSVIAKNIQYF.

The CDR3 sequence: CASSLSGQPYADTQYF. Incomplete CDR3 DNA: TGTGCCAGCAGTTTATCGGGACAGCCTTACGCAGATACG. The chain uses TRBV28 and TRBJ2-3, with 7 positions matching TRBD1. The observed sequence ends 3 residues before the CDR3 terminus, with the missing tail filled in from the germline J gene. The CDR3 spans 16 residues. The germline V gene encodes CDR1 MDHEN and CDR2 SYDVKM. Trimming took 1 base from V and 4 from J; bases not matched to a gene: 8.

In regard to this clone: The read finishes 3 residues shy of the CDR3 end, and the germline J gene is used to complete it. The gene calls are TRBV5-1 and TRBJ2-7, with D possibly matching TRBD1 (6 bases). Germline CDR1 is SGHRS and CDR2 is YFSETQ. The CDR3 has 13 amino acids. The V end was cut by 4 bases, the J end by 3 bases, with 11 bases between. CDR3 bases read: TGCGCCAGCAGCCCCGGACAGAACTACGAG. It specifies CASSPGQNYE. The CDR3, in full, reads CASSPGQNYEQYF.

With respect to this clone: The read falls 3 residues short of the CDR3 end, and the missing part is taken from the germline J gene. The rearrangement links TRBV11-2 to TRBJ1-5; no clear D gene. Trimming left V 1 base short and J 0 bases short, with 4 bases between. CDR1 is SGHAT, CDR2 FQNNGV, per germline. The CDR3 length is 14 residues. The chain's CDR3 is CASSLAHSNQPQHF. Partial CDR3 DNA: TGTGCCAGCAGCTTAGCCCATAGCAATCAGCCC.

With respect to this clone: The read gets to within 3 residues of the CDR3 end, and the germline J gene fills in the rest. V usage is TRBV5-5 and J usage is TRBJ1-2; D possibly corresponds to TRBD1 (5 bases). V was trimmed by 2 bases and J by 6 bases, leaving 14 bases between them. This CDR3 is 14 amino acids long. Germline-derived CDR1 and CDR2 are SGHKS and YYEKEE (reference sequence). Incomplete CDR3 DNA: TGTGCCAGCAGCTTTGAGGGGTTAAGTAATGGC. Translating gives CASSFEGLSNG. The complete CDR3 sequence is CASSFEGLSNGYTF.

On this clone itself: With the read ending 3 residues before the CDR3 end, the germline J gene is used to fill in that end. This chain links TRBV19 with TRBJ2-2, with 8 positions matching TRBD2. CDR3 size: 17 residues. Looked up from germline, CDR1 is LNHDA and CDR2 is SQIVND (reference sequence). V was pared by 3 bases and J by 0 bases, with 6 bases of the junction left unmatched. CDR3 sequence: CASSMVAGLSNTGELFF. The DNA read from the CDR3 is TGTGCCAGTAGTATGGTAGCGGGGCTCTCGAACACCGGGGAG.

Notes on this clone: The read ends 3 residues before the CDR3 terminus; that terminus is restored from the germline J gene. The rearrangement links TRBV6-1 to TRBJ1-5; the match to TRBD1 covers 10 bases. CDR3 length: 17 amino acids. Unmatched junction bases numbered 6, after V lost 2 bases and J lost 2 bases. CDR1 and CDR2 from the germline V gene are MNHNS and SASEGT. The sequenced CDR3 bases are TGTGCCAGCAGTGAACCGACAGGGGGCTTCGGCAATCAGCCC. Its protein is CASSEPTGGFGNQP. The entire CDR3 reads CASSEPTGGFGNQPQHF.

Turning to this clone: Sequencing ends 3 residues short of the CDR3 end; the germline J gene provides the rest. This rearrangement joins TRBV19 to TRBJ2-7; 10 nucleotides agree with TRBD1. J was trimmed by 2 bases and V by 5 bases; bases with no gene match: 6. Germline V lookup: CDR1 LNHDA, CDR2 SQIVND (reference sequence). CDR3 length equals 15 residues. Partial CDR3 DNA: TGTGCCAGTAGTGGAGACAGGGGGCCGCCCTACGAG. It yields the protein CASSGDRGPPYE. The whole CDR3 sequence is CASSGDRGPPYEQYF.

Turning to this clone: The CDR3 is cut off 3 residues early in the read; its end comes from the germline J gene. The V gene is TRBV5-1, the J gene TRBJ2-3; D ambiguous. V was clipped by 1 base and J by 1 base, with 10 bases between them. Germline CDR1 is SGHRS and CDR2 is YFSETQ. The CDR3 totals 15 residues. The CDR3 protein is CASSLLTVGTDTQYF. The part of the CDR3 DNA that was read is TGCGCCAGCAGCTTGTTGACTGTGGGCACAGATACG.

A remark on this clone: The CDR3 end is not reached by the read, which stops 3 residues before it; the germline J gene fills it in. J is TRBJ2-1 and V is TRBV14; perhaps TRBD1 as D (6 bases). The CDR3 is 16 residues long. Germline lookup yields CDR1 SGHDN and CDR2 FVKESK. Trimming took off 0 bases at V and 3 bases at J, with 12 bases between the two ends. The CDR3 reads CASSQDETDSYNEQFF. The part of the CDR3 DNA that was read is TGTGCCAGCAGCCAAGATGAGACGGACAGCTACAATGAG.